This T cell receptor beta chain was recovered during a study of neurological immune-mediated disorders. Time point in this sample: longitudinal time-point 2. A blood bank in Maryland, USA, provided the volunteers who served as healthy controls. The unsorted libraries were produced from 2 million PBMCs held at -80 C. Sequencing runs each generated in excess of 170 million TCR-beta sequences derived from 15-18 subjects. One entry per CDR3 protein, called by TCRdb with MiXCR from the 5' RACE reads. The sample consists of under 40,000 distinct CDR3 sequences, about 13% of them appearing once. This clonotype was observed at least ten times. This clonotype was sampled from a middle-aged woman in good health. Sample: PBMCs.

The DNA for the CDR3 is TGCGCCAGCAGCTTGGCGCGGGGGAGTGGGGCTTTCTTT. Its protein is CASSLARGSGAFF. The chain combines TRBV5-1 with TRBJ1-1; tentative D call: TRBD1 (5 bases). Germline assignment: CDR1 SGHRS and CDR2 YFSETQ. This CDR3 spans 13 amino acids. The V end was cut by 0 bases, the J end by 11 bases, with 14 bases between.